Included here is one TCR beta chain sequence, with context. This clone was counted between two and nine times. The antigen it recognizes is unknown. The record has no base qualities; no much larger clone is one base away. The immunoSEQ Assay, a bias-controlled multiplex PCR, was used to amplify TCRbeta CDR3 regions from genomic DNA. The paper's data handling went like this. The number of nucleated cells in each sample was estimated from the amplification of reference gene primers within the assay. To quantify the absolute abundance of each unique TCRbeta CDR3 rearrangement, sequence reads were collapsed and filtered. For each sample, productive Simpson clonality was calculated as the square root of Simpson's diversity index over productive rearrangements. TCRdb re-hosts the immuneACCESS table, in-frame sequences only. Its copies lack some clones; in the studies checked, an unresolved V gene accounts for under half of them, and the cause for the rest is not known. Clone size and V and J calls were adopted from that table, with D and trimming inferred from the DNA. This sample comprises some 200,000 clones, more than 80% of them detected only once. Of the sample, just under 8.5% is held by the ten largest clones.

The sample comes from a study of blood T cell repertoires in COVID-19 (dated by TCRdb to 2018 to 2021). Turning to the overall study: The collaborator samples originated in the United States, Italy and Spain and spanned the acute and convalescent phases of COVID-19. The prospective study material was composed of cDNA or gDNA derived from T cells, B-cell-depleted T cells, or PBMCs. Where available, HLA class I and class II types were taken from metadata supplied by the sample provider and were not determined by assay-based typing. The sample metadata nearly always contained a de-identified subject ID, COVID-19 status, age in years and sex. Samples came from the ongoing ImmuneRACE study (first 160 participants) plus 1,254 subjects from 6 global collaborators. The repertoires were made available in a free public database intended to serve as a resource for research on the immune response to SARS-CoV-2. The dataset comprised deeply sampled blood TCRbeta repertoires from subjects exposed to, actively infected with, or recovered from COVID-19.

V is shortened by 0 bases, J by 7 bases, and the region joining them spans 4 bases. There are 12 amino acids in the CDR3, from cysteine to phenylalanine inclusive. CDR3 DNA only is kept here, 36 bases in frame from base 1. From a lookup of the germline V gene, CDR1 and CDR2 are SGDLS and YYNGEE. Results and caveats for the whole study, not just this receptor: How much clinical and demographic metadata was included differed by source and by participant, and the metadata was provided uncurated.

The collaborating institutions used their own protocols to collect whole blood in K2EDTA tubes. For TCRbeta analysis, collaborator samples were shipped as frozen whole blood, as isolated PBMCs, or as DNA extracted from either sample type. Sequences were obtained from peripheral blood. The sequence was collected from a woman aged 60 to 75 with acute or convalescent COVID-19. This chain joins TRBV9 to TRBJ2-2; no confident D gene assignment can be made. The CDR3: CASSVVDGELFF. The DNA sequence is as follows: TGTGCCAGCAGCGTAGTAGACGGGGAGCTGTTTTTT.